These T cell receptor beta chains were read from a single sample in a study of human T cells and chemical hapten exposure. In TCRdb, the RACE reads were re-called with MiXCR into one record per CDR3 protein. The sample has tens of thousands of distinct CDR3 sequences; 8.5% are singletons. The material sequenced was whole blood, taken in connection with sensitization to the hapten diphenylcyclopropenone (DPC). The receptors were gathered from a woman aged 45-65 years with alopecia areata. Some clones in this sample may be carry-over from other donors' samples. The CDR3 runs from the conserved cysteine through the conserved F or W. The D gene is left open where the match is weak. Expanded clones are given a class, and other clones once, few, many or no size at all.

abundance,v_gene,d_gene,j_gene,len,CDR3nt,CDR3aa
NA,TRBV6-2/TRBV6-3,NA,TRBJ2-5,12,TGTGCCAGCAGCGACAGCCAAGAGACCCAGTACTTC,CASSDSQETQYF
NA,TRBV7-2,NA,TRBJ2-6,14,TGTGCCAGCAGTCCTACGGGGGGGGCCAACGTCCTGACTTTC,CASSPTGGANVLTF
NA,TRBV29-1,TRBD2,TRBJ2-1,15,TGCAGCGTTGGACAAGGGGGACTAGCGCCCCACGAGCAGTTCTTC,CSVGQGGLAPHEQFF
few,TRBV12-3/TRBV12-4,NA,TRBJ2-3,11,TGTGCCAGCAGGCAAGGAGATACGCAGTATTTT,CASRQGDTQYF
NA,TRBV27,NA,TRBJ2-4,13,TGTGCCAGCAGTTCCGCTGCCAAAAACATTCAGTACTTC,CASSSAAKNIQYF
many,TRBV5-4,TRBD1,TRBJ2-7,13,TGTGCCAGCAGCTTGTCAGGGGGCGACGAGCAGTACTTC,CASSLSGGDEQYF
many,TRBV10-3,TRBD1,TRBJ1-3,12,TGTGCCACCCGACAGGGGACGGACACCATATATTTT,CATRQGTDTIYF
few,TRBV4-2,TRBD1,TRBJ1-5,16,TGTGCCAGCAGCCGAACCGGGACAGGGGGCGGACAGCCCCAGCATTTT,CASSRTGTGGGQPQHF
many,TRBV7-8,NA,TRBJ1-6,12,TGTGCCAGCAGCTTTAGTAATTCACCCCTCCACTTT,CASSFSNSPLHF
NA,TRBV13,NA,TRBJ2-7,15,TGTGCCAGCAGCTTCATATCAGAGAAATCCTACGAGCAGTACTTC,CASSFISEKSYEQYF
NA,TRBV5-1,TRBD1,TRBJ1-1,16,TGCGCCAGCAGCTCCGAACCGGCGACAGGGTTTACCGAAGCTTTCTTT,CASSSEPATGFTEAFF
few,TRBV6-6,TRBD1,TRBJ1-2,14,TGTGCCAGCAGCCCTAGACAGGGGATCGTTGGCTACACCTTC,CASSPRQGIVGYTF
many,TRBV6-1,NA,TRBJ1-1,12,TGTGCAACTTTCACAGCCGACACTGAAGCTTTCTTT,CATFTADTEAFF
few,TRBV5-5,NA,TRBJ2-5,14,TGTGCCAGCAGTTTACCTACAGGAACGGGGACCCAGTACTTC,CASSLPTGTGTQYF
many,TRBV3-1,NA,TRBJ2-7,14,TGTGCCAGCAGCCAAGTGTCAAGGGGCCACGAGCAGTACTTC,CASSQVSRGHEQYF
many,TRBV20-1,TRBD1,TRBJ1-1,16,TGCAGTGCTAGCGCCTCAGGGACAGGGGTGAACACTGAAGCTTTCTTT,CSASASGTGVNTEAFF
many,TRBV7-8,NA,TRBJ2-3,15,TGTGCCAGCAGCCCAACGCGGGTGTTCACAGATACGCAGTATTTT,CASSPTRVFTDTQYF
NA,TRBV28,NA,TRBJ2-5,14,TGTGCCAGCAGTTCGCAGGACTATCAAGAGACCCAGTACTTC,CASSSQDYQETQYF
many,TRBV4-1,NA,TRBJ1-2,13,TGCGCCAGCAGCCAGGAGGGACGGTATGGCTACACCTTC,CASSQEGRYGYTF
NA,TRBV12-3/TRBV12-4,TRBD1,TRBJ1-2,16,TGTGCCAGCAGTTTTGTATTCGGGACAGGGAACTATGGCTACACCTTC,CASSFVFGTGNYGYTF
few,TRBV5-1,TRBD1,TRBJ1-1,15,TGCGCCAGCAGTCTCGAGACAGGGGGGCACACTGAAGCTTTCTTT,CASSLETGGHTEAFF
NA,TRBV13,NA,TRBJ1-6,15,TGTGCCAGCAGCCCGTCAGCGGCCCTTAATTCACCCCTCCACTTT,CASSPSAALNSPLHF
few,TRBV5-1,TRBD1,TRBJ2-5,16,TGCGCCAGCAGCTTGACGGGGACAGGGGTCGGAGAGACCCAGTACTTC,CASSLTGTGVGETQYF
many,TRBV7-9,NA,TRBJ1-5,13,TGTGCCAGCAGTTCTACAGGGAATCAGCCCCAGCATTTT,CASSSTGNQPQHF
NA,TRBV6-6,NA,TRBJ1-2,17,TGTGCCAGCAGTTACTCGTGGGAACAGGGAGCGAACTATGGCTACACCTTC,CASSYSWEQGANYGYTF
NA,TRBV7-9,TRBD1,TRBJ2-7,14,TGTGCCAGCAGCTTTAGGGACAGCCCCTACGAGCAGTACTTC,CASSFRDSPYEQYF
NA,TRBV3-1,NA,TRBJ2-3,13,TGTGCCAGCAGCCTGATAGGGTCAGATACGCAGTATTTT,CASSLIGSDTQYF
NA,TRBV5-1,NA,TRBJ1-5,13,TGCGCCAGCAGCTCGACAGGTTATCAGCCCCAGCATTTT,CASSSTGYQPQHF
few,TRBV20-1,NA,TRBJ1-1,11,TGCAGTGCTAGCAAGAACACTGAAGCTTTCTTT,CSASKNTEAFF
many,TRBV11-2,NA,TRBJ2-3,12,TGTGCCAGCACCCTTTCCACAGATACGCAGTATTTT,CASTLSTDTQYF
many,TRBV20-1,TRBD2,TRBJ2-7,16,TGCAGTGGCGGGACTAGCGGGACCCTTTCCCCCTACGAGCAGTACTTC,CSGGTSGTLSPYEQYF
many,TRBV27,NA,TRBJ1-1,14,TGTGCCAGCACTCCTGGGTTAATGAACACTGAAGCTTTCTTT,CASTPGLMNTEAFF
NA,TRBV2,NA,TRBJ2-1,12,TGTGCCATTCTGGACGCTTACAATGAGCAGTTCTTC,CAILDAYNEQFF
NA,TRBV29-1,TRBD2,TRBJ2-1,14,TGCAGCGTCGGCCGGGACTATGAATACAATGAGCAGTTCTTC,CSVGRDYEYNEQFF
NA,TRBV27,TRBD1,TRBJ1-4,17,TGTGCCAGCAGCCGGACAGGGAGGGTTGAAACTAATGAAAAACTGTTTTTT,CASSRTGRVETNEKLFF
many,TRBV12-3/TRBV12-4,NA,TRBJ1-2,14,TGTGCCAGCAGGCTGGCGGGGGCGCGGAATGGCTACACCTTC,CASRLAGARNGYTF
few,TRBV6-5,TRBD2,TRBJ2-1,16,TGTGCCAGCAGTTACACCAGCGGGAGCTCCTACAATGAGCAGTTCTTC,CASSYTSGSSYNEQFF
NA,TRBV4-2,NA,TRBJ2-1,14,TGTGCCAGCAGCCAAGATGGCCGGGGCAATGAGCAGTTCTTC,CASSQDGRGNEQFF
few,TRBV5-4,TRBD1,TRBJ1-2,14,TGTGCCAGCAGCTTGGACAGGGGGCCGGATGGCTACACCTTC,CASSLDRGPDGYTF
NA,TRBV12-3/TRBV12-4,NA,TRBJ1-1,13,TGTGCCAGCTGGACGGCATCCAACACTGAAGCTTTCTTT,CASWTASNTEAFF
NA,TRBV24-1,NA,TRBJ2-2,12,TGTGCCACCACTGGGGACACCGGGGAGCTGTTTTTT,CATTGDTGELFF
NA,TRBV5-1,NA,TRBJ2-7,13,TGCGCCAGCAGCTTGGGTCCCAACTACGAGCAGTACTTC,CASSLGPNYEQYF
few,TRBV6-1,TRBD2,TRBJ2-7,15,TGTGCCAGCAGTAAGCGGGACGGGAGCTCCTACGAGCAGTACTTC,CASSKRDGSSYEQYF
few,TRBV5-5,TRBD1,TRBJ2-7,13,TGTGCCAGCGGCACAGGGGATACCTACGAGCAGTACTTC,CASGTGDTYEQYF
NA,TRBV6-2/TRBV6-3,NA,TRBJ1-1,17,TGTGCCAGCAGTTACGCGAGCAGGGGCGCCGGGAGCACTGAAGCTTTCTTT,CASSYASRGAGSTEAFF
few,TRBV5-4,TRBD2,TRBJ2-3,17,TGTGCCAGCAGCTTGGAAGGATCGGCGGGAGGAATAGATACGCAGTATTTT,CASSLEGSAGGIDTQYF